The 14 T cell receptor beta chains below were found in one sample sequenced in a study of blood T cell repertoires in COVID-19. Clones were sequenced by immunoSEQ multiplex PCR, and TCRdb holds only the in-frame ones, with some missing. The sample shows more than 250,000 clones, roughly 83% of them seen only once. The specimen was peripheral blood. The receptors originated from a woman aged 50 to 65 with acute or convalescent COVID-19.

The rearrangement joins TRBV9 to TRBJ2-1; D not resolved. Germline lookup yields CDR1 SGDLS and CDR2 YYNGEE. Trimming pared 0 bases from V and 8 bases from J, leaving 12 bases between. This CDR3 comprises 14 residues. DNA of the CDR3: TGTGCCAGCAGCGTAGCTTTGGTTGGCTATGAGCAGTTCTTC. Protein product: CASSVALVGYEQFF.

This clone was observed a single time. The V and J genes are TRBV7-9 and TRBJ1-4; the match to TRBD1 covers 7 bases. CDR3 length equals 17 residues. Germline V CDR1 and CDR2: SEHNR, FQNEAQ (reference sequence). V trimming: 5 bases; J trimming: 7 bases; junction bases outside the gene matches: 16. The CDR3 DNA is TGTGCCAGCAGCCCTCTCTATGGTACAGGGGAGGCTGAAAAACTGTTTTTT. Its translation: CASSPLYGTGEAEKLFF.

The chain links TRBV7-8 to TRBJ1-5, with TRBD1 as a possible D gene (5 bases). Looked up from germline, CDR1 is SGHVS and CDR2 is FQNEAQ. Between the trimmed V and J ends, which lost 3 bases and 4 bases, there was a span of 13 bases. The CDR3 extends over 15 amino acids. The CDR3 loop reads CASSFFSGGNQPQHF. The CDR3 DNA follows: TGTGCCAGCAGCTTCTTCTCGGGGGGGAATCAGCCCCAGCATTTT.

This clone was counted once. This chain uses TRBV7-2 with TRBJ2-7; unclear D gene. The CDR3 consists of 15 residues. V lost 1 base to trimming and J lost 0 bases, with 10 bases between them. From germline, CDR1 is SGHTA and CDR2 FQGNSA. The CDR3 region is CASSLGFLYSYEQYF. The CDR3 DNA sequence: TGTGCCAGCAGCTTAGGTTTCCTATACTCCTACGAGCAGTACTTC.

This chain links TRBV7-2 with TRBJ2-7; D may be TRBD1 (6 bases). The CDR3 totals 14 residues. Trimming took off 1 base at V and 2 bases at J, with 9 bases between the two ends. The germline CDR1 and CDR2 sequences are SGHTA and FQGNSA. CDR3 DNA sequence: TGTGCCAGCAGCTTAGGCTGGGGGCCCTACGAGCAGTACTTC. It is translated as CASSLGWGPYEQYF.

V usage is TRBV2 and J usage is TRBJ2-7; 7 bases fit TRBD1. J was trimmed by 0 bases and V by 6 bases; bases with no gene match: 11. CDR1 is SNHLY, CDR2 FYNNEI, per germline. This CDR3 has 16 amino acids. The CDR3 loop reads CASRSRGQDPSYEQYF. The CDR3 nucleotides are TGTGCCAGCAGGAGTAGAGGACAGGATCCCTCCTACGAGCAGTACTTC. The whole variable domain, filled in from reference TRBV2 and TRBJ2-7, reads EPEVTQTPSHQVTQMGQEVILRCVPISNHLYFYWYRQILGQKVEFLVSFYNNEISEKSEIFDDQFSVERPDGSNFTLKIRSTKLEDSAMYFCASRSRGQDPSYEQYFGPGTRLTVT.

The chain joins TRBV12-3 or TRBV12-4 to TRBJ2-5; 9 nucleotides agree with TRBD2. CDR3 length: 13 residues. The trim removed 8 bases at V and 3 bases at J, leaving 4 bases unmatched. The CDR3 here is CASGRLAEETQYF. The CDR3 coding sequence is TGTGCCAGCGGCCGACTAGCGGAAGAGACCCAGTACTTC.

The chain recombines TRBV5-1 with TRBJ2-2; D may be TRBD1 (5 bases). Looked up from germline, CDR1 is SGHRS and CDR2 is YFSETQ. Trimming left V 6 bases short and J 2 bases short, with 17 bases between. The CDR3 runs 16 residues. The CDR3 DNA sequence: TGCGCCAGCAATGCGCTAGGACACCTTAACACCGGGGAGCTGTTTTTT. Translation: CASNALGHLNTGELFF.

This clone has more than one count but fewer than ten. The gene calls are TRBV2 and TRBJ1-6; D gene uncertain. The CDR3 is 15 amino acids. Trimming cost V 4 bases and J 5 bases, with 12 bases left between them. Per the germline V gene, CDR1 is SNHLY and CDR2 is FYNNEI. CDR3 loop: CASSALGVNNSPLHF. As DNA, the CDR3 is TGTGCCAGCAGTGCCCTCGGGGTTAATAATTCACCCCTCCACTTT.

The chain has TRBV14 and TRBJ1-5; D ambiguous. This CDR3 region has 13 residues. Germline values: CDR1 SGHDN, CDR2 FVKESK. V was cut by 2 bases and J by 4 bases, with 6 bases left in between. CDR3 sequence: CASSQYVNQPQHF. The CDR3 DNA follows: TGTGCCAGCAGCCAATATGTAAATCAGCCCCAGCATTTT.

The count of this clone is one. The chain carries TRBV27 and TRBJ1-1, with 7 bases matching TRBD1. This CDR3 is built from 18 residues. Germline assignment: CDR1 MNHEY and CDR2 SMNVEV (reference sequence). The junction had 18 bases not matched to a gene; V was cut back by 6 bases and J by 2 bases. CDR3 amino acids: CASRLGGAAGQINTEAFF. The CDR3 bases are TGTGCCAGCAGATTAGGAGGGGCGGCGGGACAGATTAACACTGAAGCTTTCTTT.

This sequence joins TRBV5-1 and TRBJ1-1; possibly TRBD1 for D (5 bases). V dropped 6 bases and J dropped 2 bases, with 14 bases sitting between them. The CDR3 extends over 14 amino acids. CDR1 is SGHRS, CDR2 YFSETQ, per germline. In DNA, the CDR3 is TGCGCCAGCACATTGGGGGGGTTTAACACTGAAGCTTTCTTT. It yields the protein CASTLGGFNTEAFF.

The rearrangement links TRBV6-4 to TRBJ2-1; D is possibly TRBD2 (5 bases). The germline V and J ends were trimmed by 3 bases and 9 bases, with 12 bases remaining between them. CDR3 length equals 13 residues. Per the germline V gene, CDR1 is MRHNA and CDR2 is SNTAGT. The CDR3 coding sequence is TGTGCCAGCAGTGAGGCGTACGAGGGTGAGCAGTTCTTC. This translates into CASSEAYEGEQFF.

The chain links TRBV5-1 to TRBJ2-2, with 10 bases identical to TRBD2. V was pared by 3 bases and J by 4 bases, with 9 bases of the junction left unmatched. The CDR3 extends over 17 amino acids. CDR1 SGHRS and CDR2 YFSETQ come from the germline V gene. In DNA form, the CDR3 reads TGCGCCAGCAGCTCGCGCCTAGCGGGAGCGGGCACCGGGGAGCTGTTTTTT. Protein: CASSSRLAGAGTGELFF.